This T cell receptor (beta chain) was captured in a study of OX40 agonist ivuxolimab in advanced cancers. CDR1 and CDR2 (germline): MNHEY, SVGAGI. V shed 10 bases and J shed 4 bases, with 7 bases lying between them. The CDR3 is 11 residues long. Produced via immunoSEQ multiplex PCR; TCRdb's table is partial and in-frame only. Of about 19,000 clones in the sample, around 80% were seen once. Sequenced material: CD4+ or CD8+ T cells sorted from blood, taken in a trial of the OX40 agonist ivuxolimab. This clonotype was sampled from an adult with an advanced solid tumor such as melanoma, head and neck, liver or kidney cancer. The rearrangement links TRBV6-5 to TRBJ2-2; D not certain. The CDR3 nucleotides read TGTGCCACCGCGTCCACCGGGGAGCTGTTTTTT. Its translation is CATASTGELFF.